These T cell receptor beta chains were read from a single sample in a study of PD-L1 blockade in urothelial cancer. Clones were sequenced by immunoSEQ multiplex PCR, and TCRdb holds only the in-frame ones, with some missing. The table records tens of thousands of clones, around 84% of them present only once. The specimen was PBMCs, collected around atezolizumab (anti-PD-L1) treatment. The receptors stem from a woman between 65 and 79 years old with urothelial cancer. The CDR3 runs from the conserved cysteine through the conserved F or W. D genes are given only for firm matches. The listing skips clone size in some rows; elsewhere it reads once, few, many or a size class.

j_gene | d_gene | v_gene | abundance | CDR3aa | CDR3nt
TRBJ1-2 | . | TRBV19 | . | CASKGLNYGYTF | TGTGCCAGTAAGGGACTGAACTATGGCTACACCTTC
TRBJ2-5 | . | TRBV30 | once | CAWSISRQETQYF | TGTGCCTGGAGTATTTCGCGGCAAGAGACCCAGTACTTC
TRBJ1-3 | TRBD1 | TRBV5-4 | few | CASSPGQGSSGNTIYF | TGTGCCAGCAGCCCGGGACAGGGTTCCTCTGGAAACACCATATATTTT
TRBJ2-6 | . | TRBV11-2 | . | CASSPRSSGANVLTF | TGTGCCAGCAGCCCCAGAAGCTCTGGGGCCAACGTCCTGACTTTC
TRBJ2-7 | TRBD2 | TRBV30 | once | CAWSPRVAGVYEQYF | TGTGCCTGGAGTCCCCGTGTAGCGGGAGTCTACGAGCAGTACTTC
TRBJ2-1 | . | TRBV4-3 | . | CASSQVFSQGAYNEQFF | TGCGCCAGCAGCCAAGTCTTTTCACAGGGTGCCTACAATGAGCAGTTCTTC
TRBJ1-6 | . | TRBV30 | . | CACPRGDRSYNSPLHF | TGTGCCTGCCCTCGTGGAGACAGGTCCTATAATTCACCCCTCCACTTT
TRBJ2-7 | TRBD2 | TRBV4-1 | . | CASSPTSGRDEQYF | TGCGCCAGCAGCCCGACTAGCGGGAGAGACGAGCAGTACTTC
TRBJ2-4 | . | TRBV7-6 | . | CASSLSEENIQYF | TGTGCCAGCAGCTTATCGGAGGAAAACATTCAGTACTTC
TRBJ2-2 | . | TRBV12-5 | few | CASGLAVANTGELFF | TGTGCTAGTGGATTGGCCGTCGCGAACACCGGGGAGCTGTTTTTT
TRBJ2-7 | TRBD1 | TRBV7-9 | . | CASSLGGGTGSEQYF | TGTGCCAGCAGCTTAGGGGGTGGGACAGGGAGCGAGCAGTACTTC
TRBJ2-3 | TRBD1 | TRBV11-2 | . | CASSFRTGTGTDTQYF | TGTGCCAGCAGCTTCCGGACAGGGACGGGTACAGATACGCAGTATTTT
TRBJ1-2 | . | TRBV27 | . | CASSPYADGWRGYTF | TGTGCCAGCAGTCCTTACGCCGACGGTTGGAGGGGCTACACCTTC
TRBJ1-4 | . | TRBV6-1 | . | CASSGQRGDKLFF | TGTGCCAGCAGTGGCCAGCGGGGGGACAAACTGTTTTTT
TRBJ2-1 | . | TRBV15 | few | CATSRQTHNEQFF | TGTGCCACCAGCAGACAGACTCACAATGAGCAGTTCTTC
TRBJ2-7 | . | TRBV18 | . | CASSGYRVPGEQYF | TGTGCCAGCTCAGGATACAGGGTACCTGGCGAGCAGTACTTC
TRBJ2-1 | TRBD2 | TRBV9 | . | CASSVALGQRGEQFF | TGTGCCAGCAGCGTAGCTCTGGGCCAGCGGGGGGAGCAGTTCTTC
TRBJ2-1 | . | TRBV5-6 | . | CASSLLSGASSYNEQFF | TGTGCCAGCAGCTTGCTATCAGGGGCAAGCTCCTACAATGAGCAGTTCTTC
TRBJ2-7 | TRBD2 | TRBV4-2 | . | CASSPTGLAGGKQYF | TGTGCCAGCAGCCCCACGGGACTAGCGGGAGGCAAGCAGTACTTC
TRBJ2-5 | . | TRBV7-2 | . | CASSLESGLETQYF | TGTGCCAGCAGCTTAGAAAGCGGTCTGGAGACCCAGTACTTC
TRBJ1-2 | TRBD1 | TRBV6-6 | . | CASRQTGVNYGYTF | TGTGCCAGCAGGCAAACAGGGGTTAACTATGGCTACACCTTC
TRBJ2-7 | TRBD1 | TRBV18 | . | CASSPGTGKSVGYEQYF | TGTGCCAGCTCACCAGGGACAGGGAAATCGGTGGGCTACGAGCAGTACTTC
TRBJ1-1 | TRBD1 | TRBV5-1 | . | CASSSRDRNTEAFF | TGCGCCAGCAGCTCCCGGGACAGGAACACTGAAGCTTTCTTT
TRBJ2-3 | TRBD2 | TRBV5-4 | . | CASSKMGAGPTDTQYF | TGTGCCAGCAGCAAAATGGGAGCGGGGCCCACAGATACGCAGTATTTT
TRBJ1-5 | . | TRBV5-6 | . | CASSSLYSNQPQHF | TGTGCCAGCAGCTCCCTTTATAGCAATCAGCCCCAGCATTTT
TRBJ2-5 | TRBD2 | TRBV2 | few | CASTTGGLWYF | TGTGCCAGCACCACGGGAGGGCTGTGGTACTTC
TRBJ2-7 | TRBD1 | TRBV2 | . | CASRPNRDRGYEQYF | TGTGCCAGCAGACCCAACCGGGACAGGGGCTACGAGCAGTACTTC
TRBJ1-1 | . | TRBV5-4 | . | CASSLDVGRSWTEAFF | TGTGCCAGCAGCTTGGATGTGGGGAGGAGTTGGACTGAAGCTTTCTTT
TRBJ2-5 | TRBD2 | TRBV4-2 | . | CASSRTSGKQETQYF | TGTGCCAGCAGCCGAACTAGCGGGAAACAAGAGACCCAGTACTTC
TRBJ1-1 | . | TRBV5-1 | . | CASSSRTLNTEAFF | TGCGCCAGCAGCTCGAGGACTTTGAACACTGAAGCTTTCTTT
TRBJ2-7 | . | TRBV18 | . | CASSPLALYEQYF | TGTGCCAGCTCACCTCTGGCTCTCTACGAGCAGTACTTC
TRBJ1-2 | . | TRBV29-1 | few | CSVEIGGGYGYTF | TGCAGCGTCGAAATAGGAGGAGGCTATGGCTACACCTTC
TRBJ1-1 | TRBD1 | TRBV11-3 | . | CASNTGTAFVEAFF | TGTGCCAGCAATACCGGGACAGCTTTCGTTGAAGCTTTCTTT
TRBJ1-2 | . | TRBV4-2 | . | CASSQERGLGYTF | TGTGCCAGCAGCCAAGAGAGAGGTCTGGGCTACACCTTC
TRBJ1-6 | TRBD1 | TRBV5-6 | . | CASSRIRDRRSVTPLHF | TGTGCCAGCAGCCGGATCCGGGACAGGCGGTCTGTAACACCCCTCCACTTT
TRBJ2-1 | TRBD1 | TRBV5-4 | few | CASSSPTGGLYREQFF | TGTGCCAGCAGCTCCCCGACAGGGGGCCTTTACAGGGAGCAGTTCTTC
TRBJ2-7 | TRBD1 | TRBV19 | once | CASSTSGTGVMSEQYF | TGTGCCAGTAGTACATCCGGGACAGGGGTTATGAGCGAGCAGTACTTC
TRBJ2-2 | . | TRBV18 | . | CASSPFRSGDTGELFF | TGTGCCAGCTCACCATTCCGGTCGGGAGACACCGGGGAGCTGTTTTTT
TRBJ1-4 | TRBD1 | TRBV6-1 | . | CASSEDRLNEKLFF | TGTGCCAGCAGTGAGGACAGGCTTAATGAAAAACTGTTTTTT
TRBJ2-3 | . | TRBV10-1 | . | CASSPSSTDTQYF | TGCGCCAGCAGTCCTTCTAGCACAGATACGCAGTATTTT
TRBJ2-7 | . | TRBV7-2 | . | CASSLFPSGEQYF | TGTGCCAGCAGCTTATTTCCGTCGGGCGAGCAGTACTTC
TRBJ1-1 | . | TRBV28 | . | CASKTRGAGGNTEAFF | TGTGCCAGCAAGACCCGGGGGGCGGGAGGGAACACTGAAGCTTTCTTT
TRBJ2-7 | TRBD1 | TRBV5-6 | . | CAGESRNTGEYEQYF | TGTGCCGGAGAATCCCGAAATACAGGGGAATACGAGCAGTACTTC
TRBJ2-4 | . | TRBV28 | . | CASNEGGDYLAKNIQYF | TGTGCCAGCAACGAGGGGGGGGACTATCTAGCCAAAAACATTCAGTACTTC
TRBJ1-1 | TRBD1 | TRBV29-1 | . | CSVRPGTGKIAEAFF | TGCAGCGTTCGGCCCGGGACAGGGAAAATCGCTGAAGCTTTCTTT
TRBJ1-2 | TRBD1 | TRBV5-4 | . | CASSFRDSLYGYTF | TGTGCCAGCAGCTTCCGGGACAGCCTCTATGGCTACACCTTC
TRBJ2-3 | . | TRBV7-3 | . | CASSLNGHGTDTQYF | TGTGCCAGCAGCTTAAACGGACACGGGACAGATACGCAGTATTTT
TRBJ2-1 | TRBD2 | TRBV6-5 | . | CASSFHSSGTYNEQFF | TGTGCCAGCAGTTTCCATTCTAGCGGAACCTACAATGAGCAGTTCTTC
TRBJ2-1 | TRBD2 | TRBV4-1 | . | CASSSSGLAGARDEQFF | TGCGCCAGCAGCTCCTCGGGACTAGCGGGAGCAAGGGATGAGCAGTTCTTC
TRBJ1-2 | . | TRBV7-9 | few | CASTPSRWRTNYGYTF | TGTGCCAGCACCCCCAGCCGGTGGAGAACTAACTATGGCTACACCTTC
TRBJ2-1 | TRBD1 | TRBV30 | . | CAWSPGTGYNEQFF | TGTGCCTGGAGCCCCGGGACAGGCTACAATGAGCAGTTCTTC
TRBJ2-7 | TRBD2 | TRBV2 | . | CASSSPSSGIYEQYF | TGTGCCAGCAGTTCCCCATCTAGCGGGATATACGAGCAGTACTTC
TRBJ1-1 | . | TRBV5-1 | . | CASSLSGGNTEAFF | TGCGCCAGCAGCTTGAGTGGAGGGAACACTGAAGCTTTCTTT
TRBJ1-2 | . | TRBV4-3 | once | CASSQDHGANYGYTF | TGCGCCAGCAGCCAAGATCACGGAGCGAACTATGGCTACACCTTC
TRBJ2-1 | TRBD2 | TRBV29-1 | few | CTIITSGYNEQFF | TGCACCATAATAACTAGCGGCTACAATGAGCAGTTCTTC
TRBJ1-1 | . | TRBV6-6 | . | CASSPPRGEWSTEAFF | TGTGCCAGCAGTCCCCCTCGGGGGGAATGGAGCACTGAAGCTTTCTTT
TRBJ2-1 | TRBD2 | TRBV10-3 | . | CAISRAGDNEQFF | TGTGCCATCAGCCGAGCGGGGGACAATGAGCAGTTCTTC
TRBJ2-3 | TRBD2 | TRBV4-2 | . | CASSQEPSLAGGQDTQYF | TGTGCCAGCAGCCAAGAACCGTCACTAGCGGGAGGGCAAGATACGCAGTATTTT
TRBJ2-3 | . | TRBV29-1 | . | CSVGGVRPNPSTDTQYF | TGCAGCGTTGGGGGGGTCAGACCTAATCCTAGCACAGATACGCAGTATTTT
TRBJ1-2 | . | TRBV6-4 | . | CASSDPRQFGYTF | TGTGCCAGCAGTGACCCGAGACAGTTCGGCTACACCTTC